This T cell receptor beta chain was captured by sequencing in a study of graft-versus-host responses after intestinal transplantation. Study-wide background: Recipients across the board were started on anti-thymocyte globulin induction, then kept on tacrolimus and steroids for two to four years.

General study findings and limits: Peak levels of circulating GvH clones tracked with early post-transplant HvG declines. Among recipient marrow samples, GvH clones were found; some appeared first in ileum or blood.

V shed 5 bases and J 2 bases; nucleotides not matched to a gene: 6. Per germline, CDR1 MNHNS and CDR2 SASEGT. This CDR3 has 15 amino acids. Sequenced by immunoSEQ multiplex PCR; TCRdb stores in-frame clones only, minus some. Of some 96,000 clones in the sample, roughly 90% were seen once. Concerning this clone itself: Its antigen is undetermined.

The TCR originated in a human donor who was the organ donor for an intestinal transplant. The chain carries TRBV6-1 and TRBJ1-5; 7 positions match TRBD1. Sequenced here: unstimulated CD4+ T cells sorted from spleen or lymph node cells, sampled before transplant. CDR3 nucleotide sequence: TGTGCCAGCAGTTCCAGGGGGGTTGGCAATCAGCCCCAGCATTTT. Protein: CASSSRGVGNQPQHF.